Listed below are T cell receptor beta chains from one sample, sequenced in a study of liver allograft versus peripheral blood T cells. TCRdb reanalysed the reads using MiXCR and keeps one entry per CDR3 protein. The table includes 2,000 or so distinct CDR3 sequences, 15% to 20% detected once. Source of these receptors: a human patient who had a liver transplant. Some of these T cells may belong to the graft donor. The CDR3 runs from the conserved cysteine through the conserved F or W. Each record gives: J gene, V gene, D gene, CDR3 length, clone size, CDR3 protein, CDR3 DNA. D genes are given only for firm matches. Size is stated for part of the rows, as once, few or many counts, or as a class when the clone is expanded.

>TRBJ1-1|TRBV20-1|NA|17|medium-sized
CSARTQKGLSRSTEAFF
TGCAGTGCTAGGACCCAGAAGGGTTTAAGTAGGAGCACTGAAGCTTTCTTT
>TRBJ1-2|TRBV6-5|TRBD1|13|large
CASSADRGDGYTF
TGTGCCAGCAGCGCGGACAGGGGGGACGGCTACACCTTC
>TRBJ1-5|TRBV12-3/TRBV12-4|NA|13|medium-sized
CASSTGKNQPQHF
TGTGCCAGCAGTACAGGGAAGAATCAGCCCCAGCATTTT
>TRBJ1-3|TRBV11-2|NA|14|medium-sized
CASSPGPSGNTIYF
TGTGCCAGCAGCCCGGGACCCTCTGGAAACACCATATATTTT
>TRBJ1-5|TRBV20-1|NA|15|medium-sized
CSAPGGGAFNQPQHF
TGCAGTGCTCCCGGGGGGGGGGCCTTCAATCAGCCCCAGCATTTT
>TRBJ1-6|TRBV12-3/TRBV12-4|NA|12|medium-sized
CASSFRDSPLHF
TGTGCCAGCAGTTTTCGAGATTCACCCCTCCACTTT
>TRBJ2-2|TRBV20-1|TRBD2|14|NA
CSARGGANTGELFF
TGCAGTGCGCGCGGGGGGGCGAACACCGGGGAGCTGTTTTTT
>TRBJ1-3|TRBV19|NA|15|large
CASRSTRISGNTIYF
TGTGCCAGTAGATCCACGCGTATCTCTGGAAACACCATATATTTT
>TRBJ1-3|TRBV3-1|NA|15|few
CASSLQGLSGNTIYF
TGTGCCAGCAGCCTTCAGGGGCTCTCTGGAAACACCATATATTTT
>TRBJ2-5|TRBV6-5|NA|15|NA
CASSPWGRDKETQYF
TGTGCCAGCAGCCCCTGGGGCAGGGATAAGGAGACCCAGTACTTC
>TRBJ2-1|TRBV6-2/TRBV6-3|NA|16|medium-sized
CASDHPGRGNYNEQFF
TGTGCCAGCGATCATCCGGGGCGGGGTAACTACAATGAGCAGTTCTTC
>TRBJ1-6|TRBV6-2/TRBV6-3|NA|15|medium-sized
CASSGRGLSNSPLHF
TGTGCCAGCAGTGGGCGAGGTCTTTCTAATTCACCCCTCCACTTT
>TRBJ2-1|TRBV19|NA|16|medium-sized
CASSIYGRGAYNEQFF
TGTGCCAGTAGTATCTACGGCAGGGGAGCCTACAATGAGCAGTTCTTC
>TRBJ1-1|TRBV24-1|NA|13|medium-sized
CATRNRQNTEAFF
TGTGCCACCAGAAACAGACAGAACACTGAAGCTTTCTTT
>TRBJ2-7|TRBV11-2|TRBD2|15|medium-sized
CASSLRTSGDYEQYF
TGTGCCAGCAGCTTAAGGACTAGCGGAGACTACGAGCAGTACTTC
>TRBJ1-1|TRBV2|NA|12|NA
CASSDRNTEAFF
TGTGCCAGCAGTGACAGGAACACTGAAGCTTTCTTT
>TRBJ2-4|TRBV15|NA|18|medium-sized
CATSPRPPASLAKNIQYF
TGTGCCACCAGCCCCCGCCCTCCAGCGAGCCTAGCCAAAAACATTCAGTACTTC
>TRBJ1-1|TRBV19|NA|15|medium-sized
CASSSLGRQNTEAFF
TGTGCCAGTAGTTCCCTTGGCAGACAGAACACTGAAGCTTTCTTT
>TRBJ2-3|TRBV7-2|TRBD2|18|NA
CASSLSLAGGLGTDTQYF
TGTGCCAGCAGCTTAAGCCTAGCGGGGGGCCTCGGCACAGATACGCAGTATTTT
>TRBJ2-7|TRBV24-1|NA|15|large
CATSDPDRHPYEQYF
TGTGCCACCAGTGACCCGGACAGACATCCCTACGAGCAGTACTTC
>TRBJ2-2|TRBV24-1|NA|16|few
CATSDSGLGNTGELFF
TGTGCCACCAGTGATTCCGGGCTGGGAAACACCGGGGAGCTGTTTTTT
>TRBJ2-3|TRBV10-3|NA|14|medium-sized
CAIRRGSFTDTQYF
TGTGCCATCAGAAGAGGCAGCTTCACAGATACGCAGTATTTT
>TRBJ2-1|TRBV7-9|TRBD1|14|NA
CASSGIYRGNEQFF
TGTGCCAGCAGCGGAATCTACAGGGGCAATGAGCAGTTCTTC
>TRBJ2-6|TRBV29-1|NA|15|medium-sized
CSAGVSASGANVLTF
TGCAGCGCTGGGGTTAGTGCATCTGGGGCCAACGTCCTGACTTTC
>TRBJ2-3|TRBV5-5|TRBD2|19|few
CASTPTSGRAYRGTDTQYF
TGTGCCAGCACTCCCACTAGCGGGAGGGCCTACAGAGGCACAGATACGCAGTATTTT
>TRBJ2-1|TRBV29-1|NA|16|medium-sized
CSVERPGLSSYNEQFF
TGCAGCGTTGAACGACCGGGACTTTCCTCCTACAATGAGCAGTTCTTC
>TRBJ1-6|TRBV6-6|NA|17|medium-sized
CASRNRGGRSYNSPLHF
TGTGCCAGCAGGAACCGGGGGGGCAGGTCCTATAATTCACCCCTCCACTTT
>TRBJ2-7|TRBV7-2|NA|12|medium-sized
CASSLNRGEQYF
TGTGCCAGCAGCTTAAATCGGGGGGAGCAGTACTTC
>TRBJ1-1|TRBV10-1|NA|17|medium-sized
CASSESKGFNLNTEAFF
TGCGCCAGCAGTGAGTCGAAGGGCTTTAACTTGAACACTGAAGCTTTCTTT
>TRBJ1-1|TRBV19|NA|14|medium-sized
CASSIAGMNTEAFF
TGTGCCAGTAGTATCGCAGGGATGAACACTGAAGCTTTCTTT
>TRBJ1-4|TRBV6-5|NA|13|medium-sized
CASRGTGSEKLFF
TGTGCCAGCAGGGGTACGGGTAGTGAAAAACTGTTTTTT
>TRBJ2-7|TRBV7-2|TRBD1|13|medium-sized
CASSRQGSYEQYF
TGTGCCAGCAGCCGACAGGGCTCCTACGAGCAGTACTTC
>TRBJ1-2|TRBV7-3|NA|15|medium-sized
CASSLTGGDNYGYTF
TGTGCCAGCAGCTTAACAGGAGGGGATAACTATGGCTACACCTTC
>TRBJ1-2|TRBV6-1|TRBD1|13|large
CASNRDRVDGYTF
TGTGCCAGCAATAGGGACAGGGTCGATGGCTACACCTTC
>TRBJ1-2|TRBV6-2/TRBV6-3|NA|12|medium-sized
CAVLTGFYGYTF
TGTGCCGTCCTAACAGGGTTCTATGGCTACACCTTC
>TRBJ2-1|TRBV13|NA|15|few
CASSSSLGTYNEQFF
TGTGCCAGCAGCTCCAGTTTGGGGACCTACAATGAGCAGTTCTTC
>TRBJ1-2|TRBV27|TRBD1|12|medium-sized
CASKQGAGGYTF
TGTGCCAGCAAGCAGGGGGCGGGCGGCTACACCTTC
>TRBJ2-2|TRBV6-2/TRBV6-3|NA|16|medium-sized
CASSSSRRWNTGELFF
TGTGCCAGCAGTTCTTCCCGACGGTGGAACACCGGGGAGCTGTTTTTT
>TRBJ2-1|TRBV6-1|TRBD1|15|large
CASSGRQGTGNEQFF
TGTGCCAGCAGTGGCCGACAGGGAACGGGGAATGAGCAGTTCTTC
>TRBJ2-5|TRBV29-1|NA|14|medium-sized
CSVVIVTVQETQYF
TGCAGCGTTGTAATCGTCACAGTTCAAGAGACCCAGTACTTC
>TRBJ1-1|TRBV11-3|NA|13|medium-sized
CASSFSRVGEAFF
TGTGCCAGCAGCTTTAGCAGGGTGGGTGAAGCTTTCTTT
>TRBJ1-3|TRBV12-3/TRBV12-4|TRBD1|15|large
CASSSGGATGNTIYF
TGTGCCAGCAGTTCAGGGGGGGCGACTGGAAACACCATATATTTT
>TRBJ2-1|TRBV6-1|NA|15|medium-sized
CASRDSPGGLAASFF
TGTGCCAGCAGGGACTCCCCTGGGGGGCTAGCGGCGTCGTTCTTC
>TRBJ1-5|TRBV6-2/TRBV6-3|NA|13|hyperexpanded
CASTTQDHQPQHF
TGTGCCAGCACTACTCAAGACCACCAGCCCCAGCATTTT
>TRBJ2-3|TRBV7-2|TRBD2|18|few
CASSREGLAGGFVDTQYF
TGTGCCAGCAGCCGCGAGGGGCTAGCGGGGGGGTTCGTAGATACGCAGTATTTT
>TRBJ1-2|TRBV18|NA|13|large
CASSPPWGLGYTF
TGTGCCAGCTCACCACCGTGGGGACTTGGCTACACCTTC
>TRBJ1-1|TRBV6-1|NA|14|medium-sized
CASSEVGDITEAFF
TGTGCCAGCAGTGAAGTCGGGGATATCACTGAAGCTTTCTTT
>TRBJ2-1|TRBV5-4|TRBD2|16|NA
CVSSSGTSGGSGEQFF
TGTGTCAGCAGCTCGGGGACTAGCGGGGGGTCTGGTGAGCAGTTCTTC
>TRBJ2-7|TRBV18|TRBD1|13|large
CASSSGQSYEQYF
TGTGCCAGCTCGTCGGGACAGAGCTACGAGCAGTACTTC